Listed here are 26 T cell receptor beta chains from one sample, sequenced in a study of blood T cell repertoires in COVID-19. Profiled with immunoSEQ multiplex PCR; TCRdb holds only in-frame clones, not every one. The sample has about 150,000 clones, 84% seen once. Sample: PBMCs or T cells enriched from blood (not recorded which). Receptor source: a woman between 45 and 60 years old who had recovered from COVID-19.

This rearrangement joins TRBV4-2 to TRBJ1-5; D call uncertain. V shed 3 bases and J shed 8 bases, with 14 bases lying between them. The CDR3 contains 14 residues. Germline assignment: CDR1 LGHNA and CDR2 YNFKEQ. For the CDR3, the DNA is TGTGCCAGCAGCCAGCCGGAGGCAGTTAAGCCCCAGCATTTT. This encodes CASSQPEAVKPQHF.

The chain is built from TRBV10-3 and TRBJ1-1; the match to TRBD1 covers 9 bases. V lost 6 bases, J lost 4 bases, and 0 bases stayed unmatched. In germline, CDR1 is ENHRY, CDR2 SYGVKD. The CDR3 consists of 12 residues. The CDR3 is CAIRQGATEAFF. The CDR3 nucleotides read TGTGCCATCAGACAGGGGGCCACTGAAGCTTTCTTT.

The rearrangement joins TRBV7-9 to TRBJ2-1; the D gene is possibly TRBD2 (5 bases). V shed 4 bases and J shed 4 bases, with 11 bases lying between them. Germline-derived CDR1 and CDR2 are SEHNR and FQNEAQ (reference sequence). The CDR3 covers 14 residues. The CDR3 loop reads CASSSTGRYNEQFF. In DNA form, the CDR3 reads TGTGCCAGCAGCTCAACTGGGAGATACAATGAGCAGTTCTTC.

J is TRBJ2-7 and V is TRBV4-3; TRBD1 matches at 8 bases. Germline V gene data show CDR1 as LGHNA and CDR2 as YSLEER. The CDR3 extends over 19 amino acids. The ends lost 1 base at V and 3 bases at J; junction bases unmatched: 17. The CDR3 reads CASSQGIKWRKDRDYEQYF. The CDR3 DNA is TGCGCCAGCAGCCAAGGTATTAAGTGGAGAAAGGACAGGGACTACGAGCAGTACTTC.

The chain recombines TRBV12-3 or TRBV12-4 with TRBJ1-2; TRBD1 matches at 7 bases. V was clipped by 9 bases and J by 2 bases; unmatched bases: 6. The CDR3 length is 13 residues. DNA of the CDR3: TGTGCCAGTAGCCAGGACAGGAACTATGGCTACACCTTC. This codes for CASSQDRNYGYTF.

Details on this clone: Other DNA sequences in this specimen translate into the identical CDR3. The chain carries TRBV6-1 and TRBJ1-1; 7 nucleotides line up with TRBD1. The CDR3 loop spans 13 amino acids. Per germline, CDR1 MNHNS and CDR2 SASEGT. Germline trimming cut 2 bases from V and 7 bases from J; bases unmatched to any gene: 4. This chain's CDR3 is CASSETGVGEAFF. CDR3 sequence (DNA): TGTGCCAGCAGTGAAACAGGGGTGGGTGAAGCTTTCTTT.

This clone was picked up many times. This CDR3 is CASSQDQGGAGGYEQYF. The CDR3 nucleotides read TGTGCCAGCAGCCAAGATCAGGGTGGAGCGGGAGGTTACGAGCAGTACTTC. This chain connects TRBV3-1 (or the pseudogene TRBV3-2) to TRBJ2-7, with TRBD2 matching over 9 bases. V was clipped by 0 bases and J by 4 bases; unmatched bases: 10. CDR1 and CDR2 (germline): LGHDT, YNNKEL (reference sequence). The CDR3 has 17 residues.

The chain joins TRBV7-2 to TRBJ2-1; a possible D gene is TRBD2 (6 bases). The CDR3 totals 15 residues. V was clipped by 7 bases and J by 7 bases, with 20 bases between them. Germline V CDR1 and CDR2: SGHTA, FQGNSA. DNA for the CDR3: TGTGCCAGCAACTTGATCGGGACTGGGGGGAATGAGCAGTTCTTC. Amino acids: CASNLIGTGGNEQFF.

As regards this clone: At one end, the junction sequence differs from germline, possibly due to a read error. CDR3 sequence reads: CASRYYRDTEAFF. The DNA for the CDR3 is TGTGCCAGCAGATACTACAGGGACACTGAAGCTTTCTTT. The chain has TRBV6-5 and TRBJ1-1; TRBD1 is a possible D gene (6 bases). This CDR3 has 13 amino acids. Germline lookup yields CDR1 MNHEY and CDR2 SVGAGI.

CDR3 coding DNA: TGTGCCAGCAGCCCTTTGGACACCCGGGCGCTTGGCTACACCTTC. Protein product: CASSPLDTRALGYTF. The rearrangement links TRBV5-6 to TRBJ1-2, with a possible D match to TRBD1 (5 bases). The V end was cut by 4 bases, the J end by 7 bases, with 20 bases between. CDR3 length: 15 amino acids. The V gene's germline CDR1 is SGHDT and CDR2 YYEEEE.

This clone occurred a few times. This chain links TRBV9 with TRBJ1-2, with 9 bases matching TRBD1. V shed 6 bases and J 1 base; nucleotides not matched to a gene: 13. Germline V gives CDR1 SGDLS, CDR2 YYNGEE. The CDR3 is 17 amino acids. CDR3 sequence (DNA): TGTGCCAGCACCGTCAGCCCCGGGACAGGGTATAACTATGGCTACACCTTC. Translating gives CASTVSPGTGYNYGYTF.

The V gene is TRBV5-1, the J gene TRBJ2-5; D might be TRBD1 (5 bases). The CDR3 totals 16 residues. Germline values: CDR1 SGHRS, CDR2 YFSETQ. V dropped 2 bases and J dropped 2 bases, with 16 bases sitting between them. The CDR3, as DNA: TGCGCCAGCAGCTTTACAGTCTACAGACAGCAAGAGACCCAGTACTTC. Its translation is CASSFTVYRQQETQYF.

CDR3 region: CASSASGGAPRTQHF. The CDR3 DNA reads as TGTGCCAGCAGTGCCAGTGGTGGGGCACCTCGCACCCAGCATTTT. The rearrangement links TRBV27 to TRBJ1-5, with a tentative D call TRBD1 (5 bases). Trimming took off 5 bases at V and 11 bases at J, with 22 bases between the two ends. Germline lookup yields CDR1 MNHEY and CDR2 SMNVEV (reference sequence). The CDR3 runs to 15 residues.

This chain joins TRBV4-2 and TRBJ2-6; 7 nucleotides match TRBD2. The V segment lost 4 bases and the J segment 0 bases; nucleotides outside the gene matches: 12. CDR1 is LGHNA, CDR2 YNFKEQ, per germline. The CDR3 consists of 19 residues. The CDR3 DNA sequence: TGTGCCAGCAGCCCTACCATGGGGGGAGGGAGCTCTGGGGCCAACGTCCTGACTTTC. Translated, it gives CASSPTMGGGSSGANVLTF.

The chain carries TRBV6-2 or TRBV6-3 and TRBJ1-6; D possibly corresponds to TRBD1 (6 bases). V was pared by 4 bases and J by 2 bases, with 9 bases between. CDR1 and CDR2 (germline): MNHEY, SVGEGT. This CDR3 is 15 amino acids long. As DNA, the CDR3 is TGTGCCAGCAGTTGGAAGGGGGCCTATAATTCACCCCTCCACTTT. It codes for CASSWKGAYNSPLHF.

V and J are TRBV7-2 and TRBJ1-5; D is unclear. The CDR3 consists of 12 residues. V was pared by 3 bases and J by 5 bases, with 5 bases between. Per the germline V gene, CDR1 is SGHTA and CDR2 is FQGNSA. CDR3 coding DNA: TGTGCCAGCAGCTTGGGCTATCAGCCCCAGCATTTT. Amino acids: CASSLGYQPQHF.

The chain links TRBV2 to TRBJ2-2; 9 nucleotides match TRBD1. CDR1 and CDR2 (germline): SNHLY, FYNNEI. The CDR3 length is 14 residues. After removal of 8 bases from V and 5 bases from J, the junction contained 6 bases not matched to a gene. The CDR3 DNA is TGTGCCAGCTTCCGGGGGACAGGGACCGGGGAGCTGTTTTTT. Translation: CASFRGTGTGELFF.

The J gene is TRBJ2-1, the V gene TRBV5-1; 8 bases are a match to TRBD2. V trimming: 0 bases; J trimming: 6 bases; junction bases outside the gene matches: 11. The CDR3 extends over 17 amino acids. Germline CDR1 SGHRS, CDR2 YFSETQ. DNA for the CDR3: TGCGCCAGCAGCTTGGCCCCTCGGACTAGCAGCTTCAATGAGCAGTTCTTC. It yields the protein CASSLAPRTSSFNEQFF. Full variable domain (missing parts from reference TRBV5-1 and TRBJ2-1): KAGVTQTPRYLIKTRGQQVTLSCSPISGHRSVSWYQQTPGQGLQFLFEYFSETQRNKGNFPGRFSGRQFSNSRSEMNVSTLELGDSALYLCASSLAPRTSSFNEQFFGPGTRLTVL.

The chain couples TRBV7-2 to TRBJ1-2, with D tentatively TRBD1 (5 bases). Germline CDR1 SGHTA, CDR2 FQGNSA. This CDR3 is built from 15 residues. Trimming pared 5 bases from V and 2 bases from J, leaving 15 bases between. This CDR3 reads CASSIRGTQNYGYTF. The DNA of the CDR3 is TGTGCCAGCAGCATCCGGGGGACCCAAAACTATGGCTACACCTTC.

The rearrangement joins TRBV5-4 to TRBJ2-2; 8 bases match TRBD1. CDR1 is SGHNT, CDR2 YYREEE, per germline (reference sequence). This CDR3 spans 14 amino acids. J gave up 4 bases and V 6 bases, and 5 bases lay outside the gene matches. DNA for the CDR3: TGTGCCAGCAATGGAGGACAGGGCACCGGGGAGCTGTTTTTT. Translated: CASNGGQGTGELFF. Supplemented by reference TRBV5-4 and TRBJ2-2, the full variable domain reads ETGVTQSPTHLIKTRGQQVTLRCSSQSGHNTVSWYQQALGQGPQFIFQYYREEENGRGNFPPRFSGLQFPNYSSELNVNALELDDSALYLCASNGGQGTGELFFGEGSRLTVL.

J is TRBJ1-4 and V is TRBV6-2 or TRBV6-3; D ambiguous. Germline assignment: CDR1 MNHEY and CDR2 SVGEGT. The ends were cut back, 2 bases at V and 10 bases at J, with 11 bases in the middle. The length of the CDR3 is 13 residues. In nucleotides, the CDR3 is TGTGCCAGCAGTTACGGCCAGGATCTAAAACTGTTTTTT. It encodes CASSYGQDLKLFF.

V gene TRBV6-6 combines with J gene TRBJ1-4; TRBD1 might be the D (5 bases). The CDR3 covers 16 residues. The ends were cut back, 5 bases at V and 3 bases at J, with 16 bases in the middle. Germline V gene sequence: CDR1 MNHNY, CDR2 SVGAGI (reference sequence). CDR3 sequence reads: CASSRYKGSANEKLFF. In nucleotides, the CDR3 is TGTGCCAGCAGTCGTTACAAGGGGTCGGCTAATGAAAAACTGTTTTTT.

This sequence joins TRBV19 and TRBJ1-2; 9 nucleotides agree with TRBD1. Germline V lookup: CDR1 LNHDA, CDR2 SQIVND (reference sequence). With 11 bases clipped from V and 4 bases from J, the junction kept 11 bases outside the gene matches. CDR3 length equals 14 residues. The CDR3 DNA sequence: TGTGCCTGCCGGGACAGGGTTTTATCCTATGGCTACACCTTC. As protein: CACRDRVLSYGYTF.

This chain connects TRBV5-4 to TRBJ1-1; D remains ambiguous. CDR3 length: 13 amino acids. Germline loops: CDR1 SGHNT, CDR2 YYREEE (reference sequence). The ends were cut back, 0 bases at V and 8 bases at J, with 11 bases in the middle. The CDR3, as DNA: TGTGCCAGCAGCTTGGGCTTGGCGGGAGAAGCTTTCTTT. This gives the protein CASSLGLAGEAFF.

This clone was observed a handful of times. The chain recombines TRBV7-9 with TRBJ1-6, with D maybe TRBD1 (5 bases). The CDR3 is 14 residues long. The germline V gene encodes CDR1 SEHNR and CDR2 FQNEAQ (reference sequence). Trimming removed 1 base from V and 10 bases from J, with 11 bases in between. The CDR3 protein is CASSLGRGSSPLHF. CDR3 DNA sequence: TGTGCCAGCAGCTTAGGAAGGGGATCATCACCCCTCCACTTT.

This clone was recorded only once. V is TRBV5-6 and J is TRBJ2-1; 8 bases map to TRBD1. The V gene's germline CDR1 is SGHDT and CDR2 YYEEEE. The V and J ends lost 4 bases and 3 bases, in that order; junction bases with no gene match: 6. The CDR3 runs 15 residues. CDR3 nucleotide sequence: TGTGCCAGCAGCGGCGGACAGGGCTACTACAATGAGCAGTTCTTC. Amino acids: CASSGGQGYYNEQFF.